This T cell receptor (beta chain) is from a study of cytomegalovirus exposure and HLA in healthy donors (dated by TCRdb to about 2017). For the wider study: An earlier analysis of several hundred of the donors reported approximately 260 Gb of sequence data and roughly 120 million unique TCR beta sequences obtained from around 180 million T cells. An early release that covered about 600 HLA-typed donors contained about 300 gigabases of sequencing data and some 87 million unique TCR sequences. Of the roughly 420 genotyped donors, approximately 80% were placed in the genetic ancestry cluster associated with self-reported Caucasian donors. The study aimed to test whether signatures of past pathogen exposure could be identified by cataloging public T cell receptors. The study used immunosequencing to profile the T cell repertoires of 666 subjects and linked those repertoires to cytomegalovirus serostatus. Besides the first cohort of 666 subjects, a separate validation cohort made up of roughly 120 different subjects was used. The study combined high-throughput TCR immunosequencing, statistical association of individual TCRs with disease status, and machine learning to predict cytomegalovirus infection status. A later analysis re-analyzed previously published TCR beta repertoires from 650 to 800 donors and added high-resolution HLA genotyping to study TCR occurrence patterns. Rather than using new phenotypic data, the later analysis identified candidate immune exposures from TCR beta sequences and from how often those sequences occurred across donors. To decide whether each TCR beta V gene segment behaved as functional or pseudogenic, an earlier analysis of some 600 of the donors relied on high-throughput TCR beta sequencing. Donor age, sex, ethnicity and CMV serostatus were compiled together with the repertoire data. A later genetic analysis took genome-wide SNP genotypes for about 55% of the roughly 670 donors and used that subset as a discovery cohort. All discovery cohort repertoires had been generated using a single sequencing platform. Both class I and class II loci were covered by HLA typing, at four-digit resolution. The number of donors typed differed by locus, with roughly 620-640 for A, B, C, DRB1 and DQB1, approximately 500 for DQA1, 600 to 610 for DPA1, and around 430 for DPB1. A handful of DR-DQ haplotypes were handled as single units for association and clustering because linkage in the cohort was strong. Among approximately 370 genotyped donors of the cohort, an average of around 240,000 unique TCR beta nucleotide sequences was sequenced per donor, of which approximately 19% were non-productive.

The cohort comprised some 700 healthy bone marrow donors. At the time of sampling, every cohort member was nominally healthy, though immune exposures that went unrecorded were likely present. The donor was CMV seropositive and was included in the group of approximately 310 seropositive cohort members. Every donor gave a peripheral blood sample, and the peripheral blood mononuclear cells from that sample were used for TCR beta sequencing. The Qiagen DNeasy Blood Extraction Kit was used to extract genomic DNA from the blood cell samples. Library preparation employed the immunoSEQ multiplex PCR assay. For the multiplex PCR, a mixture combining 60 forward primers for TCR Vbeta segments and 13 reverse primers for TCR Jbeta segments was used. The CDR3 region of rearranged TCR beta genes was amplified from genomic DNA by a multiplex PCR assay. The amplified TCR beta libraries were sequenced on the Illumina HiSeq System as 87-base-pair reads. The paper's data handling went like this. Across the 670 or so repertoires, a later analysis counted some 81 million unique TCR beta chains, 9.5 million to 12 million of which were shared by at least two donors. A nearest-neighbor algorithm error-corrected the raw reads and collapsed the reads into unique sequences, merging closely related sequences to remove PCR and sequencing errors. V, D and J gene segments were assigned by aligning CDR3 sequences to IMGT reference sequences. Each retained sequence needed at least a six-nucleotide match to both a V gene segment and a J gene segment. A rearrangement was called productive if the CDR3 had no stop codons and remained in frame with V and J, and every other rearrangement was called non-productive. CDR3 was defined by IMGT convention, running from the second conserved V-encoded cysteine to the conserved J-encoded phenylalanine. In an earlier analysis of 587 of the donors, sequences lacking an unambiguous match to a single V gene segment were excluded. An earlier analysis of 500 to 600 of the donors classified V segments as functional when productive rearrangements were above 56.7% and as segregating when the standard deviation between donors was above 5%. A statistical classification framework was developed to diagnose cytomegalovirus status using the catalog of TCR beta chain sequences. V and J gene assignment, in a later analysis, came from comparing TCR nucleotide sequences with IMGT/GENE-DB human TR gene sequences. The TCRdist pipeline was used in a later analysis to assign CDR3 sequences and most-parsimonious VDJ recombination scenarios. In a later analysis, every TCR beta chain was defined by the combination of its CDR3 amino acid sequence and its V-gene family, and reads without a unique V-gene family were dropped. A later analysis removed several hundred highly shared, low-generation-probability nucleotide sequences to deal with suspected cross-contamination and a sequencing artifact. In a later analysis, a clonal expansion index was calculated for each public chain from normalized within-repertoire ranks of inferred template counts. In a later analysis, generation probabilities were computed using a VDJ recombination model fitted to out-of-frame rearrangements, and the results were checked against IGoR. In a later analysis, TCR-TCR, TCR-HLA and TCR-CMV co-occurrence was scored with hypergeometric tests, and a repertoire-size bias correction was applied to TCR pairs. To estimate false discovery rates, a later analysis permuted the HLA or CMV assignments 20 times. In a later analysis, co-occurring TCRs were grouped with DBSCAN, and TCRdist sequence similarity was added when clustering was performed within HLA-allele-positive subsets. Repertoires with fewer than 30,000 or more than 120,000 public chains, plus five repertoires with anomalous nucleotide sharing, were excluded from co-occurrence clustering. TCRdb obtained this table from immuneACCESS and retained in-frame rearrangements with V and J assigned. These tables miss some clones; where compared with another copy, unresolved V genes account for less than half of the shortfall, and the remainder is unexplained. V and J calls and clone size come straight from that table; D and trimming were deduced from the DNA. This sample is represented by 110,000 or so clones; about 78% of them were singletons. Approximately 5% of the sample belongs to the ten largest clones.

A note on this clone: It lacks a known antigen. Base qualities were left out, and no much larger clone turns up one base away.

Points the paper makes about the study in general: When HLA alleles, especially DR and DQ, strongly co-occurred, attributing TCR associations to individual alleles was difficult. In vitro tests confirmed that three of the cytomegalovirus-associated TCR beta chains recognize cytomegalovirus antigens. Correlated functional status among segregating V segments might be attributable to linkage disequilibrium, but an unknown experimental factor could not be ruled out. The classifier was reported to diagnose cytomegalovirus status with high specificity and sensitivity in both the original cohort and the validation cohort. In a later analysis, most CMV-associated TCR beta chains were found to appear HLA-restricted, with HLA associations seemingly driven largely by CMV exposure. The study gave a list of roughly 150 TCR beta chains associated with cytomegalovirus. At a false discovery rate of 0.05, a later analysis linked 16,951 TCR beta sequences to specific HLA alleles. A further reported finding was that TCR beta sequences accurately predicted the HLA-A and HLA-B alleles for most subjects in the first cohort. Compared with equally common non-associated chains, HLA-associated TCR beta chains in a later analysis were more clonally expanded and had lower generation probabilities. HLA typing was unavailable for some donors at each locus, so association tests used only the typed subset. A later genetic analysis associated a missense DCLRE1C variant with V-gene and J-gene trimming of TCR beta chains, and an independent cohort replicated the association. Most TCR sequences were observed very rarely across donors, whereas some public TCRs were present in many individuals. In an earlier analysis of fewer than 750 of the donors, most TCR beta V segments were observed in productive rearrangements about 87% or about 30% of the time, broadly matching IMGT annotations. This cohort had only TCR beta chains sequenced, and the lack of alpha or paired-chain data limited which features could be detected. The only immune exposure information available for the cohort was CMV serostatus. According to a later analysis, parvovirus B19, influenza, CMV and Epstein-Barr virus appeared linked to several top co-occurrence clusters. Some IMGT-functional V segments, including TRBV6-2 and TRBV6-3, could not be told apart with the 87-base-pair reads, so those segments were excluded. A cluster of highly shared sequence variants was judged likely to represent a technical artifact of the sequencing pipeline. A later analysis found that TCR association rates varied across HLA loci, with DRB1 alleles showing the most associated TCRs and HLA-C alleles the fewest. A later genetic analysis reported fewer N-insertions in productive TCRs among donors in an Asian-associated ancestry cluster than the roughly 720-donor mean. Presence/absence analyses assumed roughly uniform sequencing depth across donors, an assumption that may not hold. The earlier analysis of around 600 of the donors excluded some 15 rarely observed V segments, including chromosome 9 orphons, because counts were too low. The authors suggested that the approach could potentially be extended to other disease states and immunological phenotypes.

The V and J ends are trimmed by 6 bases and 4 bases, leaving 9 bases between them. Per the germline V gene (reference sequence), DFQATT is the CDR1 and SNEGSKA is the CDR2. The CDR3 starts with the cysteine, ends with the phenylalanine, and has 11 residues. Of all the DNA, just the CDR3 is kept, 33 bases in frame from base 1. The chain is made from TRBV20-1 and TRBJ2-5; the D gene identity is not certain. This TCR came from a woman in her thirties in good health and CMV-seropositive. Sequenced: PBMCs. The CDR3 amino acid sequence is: CSASWAETQYF. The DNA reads TGCAGTGCAAGCTGGGCAGAGACCCAGTACTTC.